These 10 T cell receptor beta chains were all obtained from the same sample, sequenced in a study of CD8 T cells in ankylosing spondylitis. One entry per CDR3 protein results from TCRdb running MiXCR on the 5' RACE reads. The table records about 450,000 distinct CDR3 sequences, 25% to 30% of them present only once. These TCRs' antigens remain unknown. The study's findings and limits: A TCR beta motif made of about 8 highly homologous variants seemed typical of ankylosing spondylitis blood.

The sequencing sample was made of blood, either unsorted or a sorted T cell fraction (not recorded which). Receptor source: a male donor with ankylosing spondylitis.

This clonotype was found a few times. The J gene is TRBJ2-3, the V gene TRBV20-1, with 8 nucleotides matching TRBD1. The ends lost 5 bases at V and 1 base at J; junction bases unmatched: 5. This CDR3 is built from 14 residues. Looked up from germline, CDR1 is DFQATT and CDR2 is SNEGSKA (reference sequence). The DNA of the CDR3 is TGCAGTGCTGGTCCGGGACAGGGCACAGATACGCAGTATTTT. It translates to CSAGPGQGTDTQYF.

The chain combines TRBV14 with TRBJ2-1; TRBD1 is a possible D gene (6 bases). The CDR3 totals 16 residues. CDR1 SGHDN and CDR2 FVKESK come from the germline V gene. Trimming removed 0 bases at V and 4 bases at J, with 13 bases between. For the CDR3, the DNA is TGTGCCAGCAGCCAAGATCAGCAAGGACAGTACAATGAGCAGTTCTTC. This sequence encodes CASSQDQQGQYNEQFF.

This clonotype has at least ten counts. CDR3 protein: CASSWGLSETQYF. CDR3 coding DNA: TGCGCCAGCAGTTGGGGGCTAAGTGAGACCCAGTACTTC. The chain carries TRBV10-2 and TRBJ2-5; D is perhaps TRBD1 (6 bases). Germline V lookup: CDR1 WSHSY, CDR2 SAAADI. The CDR3 loop spans 13 amino acids. Trimming shortened V by 5 bases and J by 5 bases, and 12 bases separated the two germline ends.

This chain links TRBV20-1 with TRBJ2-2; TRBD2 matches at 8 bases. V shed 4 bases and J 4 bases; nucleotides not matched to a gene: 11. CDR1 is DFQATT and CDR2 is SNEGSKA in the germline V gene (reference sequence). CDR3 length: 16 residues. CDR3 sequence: CSATSNLGLGTGELFF. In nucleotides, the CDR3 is TGCAGTGCTACATCCAACTTGGGACTAGGCACCGGGGAGCTGTTTTTT.

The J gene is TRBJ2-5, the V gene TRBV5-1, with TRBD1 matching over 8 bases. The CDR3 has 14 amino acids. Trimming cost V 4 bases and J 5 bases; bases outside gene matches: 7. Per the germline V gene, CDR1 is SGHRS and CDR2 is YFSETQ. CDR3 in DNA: TGCGCCAGCAGCAGGACAGGGCAGGGGGAGACCCAGTACTTC. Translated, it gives CASSRTGQGETQYF.

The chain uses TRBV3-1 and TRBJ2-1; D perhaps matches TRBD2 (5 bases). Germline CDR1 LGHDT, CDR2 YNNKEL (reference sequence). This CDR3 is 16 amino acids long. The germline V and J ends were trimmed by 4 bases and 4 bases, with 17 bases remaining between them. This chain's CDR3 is CASSPRTPPAYNEQFF. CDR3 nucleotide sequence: TGTGCCAGCAGCCCCCGGACTCCCCCGGCTTACAATGAGCAGTTCTTC.

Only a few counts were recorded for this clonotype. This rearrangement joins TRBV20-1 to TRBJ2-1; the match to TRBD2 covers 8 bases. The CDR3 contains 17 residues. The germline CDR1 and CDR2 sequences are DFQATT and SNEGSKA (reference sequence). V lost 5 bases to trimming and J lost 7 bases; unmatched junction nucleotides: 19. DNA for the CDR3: TGCAGTGCTGACGCTTTGGCAAGCGGGAGATCTGGGAATGAGCAGTTCTTC. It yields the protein CSADALASGRSGNEQFF.

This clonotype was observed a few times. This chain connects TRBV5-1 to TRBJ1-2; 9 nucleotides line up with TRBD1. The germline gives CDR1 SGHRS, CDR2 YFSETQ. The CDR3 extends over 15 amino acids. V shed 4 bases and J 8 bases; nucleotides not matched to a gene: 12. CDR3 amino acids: CASSESSTGGYGYTF. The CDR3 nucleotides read TGCGCCAGCAGCGAGTCCTCGACAGGGGGATACGGCTACACCTTC. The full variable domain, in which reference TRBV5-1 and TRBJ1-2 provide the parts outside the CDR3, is KAGVTQTPRYLIKTRGQQVTLSCSPISGHRSVSWYQQTPGQGLQFLFEYFSETQRNKGNFPGRFSGRQFSNSRSEMNVSTLELGDSALYLCASSESSTGGYGYTFGSGTRLTVV.

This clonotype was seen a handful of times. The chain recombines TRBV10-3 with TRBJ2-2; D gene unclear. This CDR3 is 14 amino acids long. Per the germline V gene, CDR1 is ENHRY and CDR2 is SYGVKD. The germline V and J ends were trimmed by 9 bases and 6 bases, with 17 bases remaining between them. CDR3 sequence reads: CAMGPELDAGELFF. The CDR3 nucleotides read TGTGCCATGGGCCCTGAATTAGACGCCGGGGAGCTGTTTTTT.

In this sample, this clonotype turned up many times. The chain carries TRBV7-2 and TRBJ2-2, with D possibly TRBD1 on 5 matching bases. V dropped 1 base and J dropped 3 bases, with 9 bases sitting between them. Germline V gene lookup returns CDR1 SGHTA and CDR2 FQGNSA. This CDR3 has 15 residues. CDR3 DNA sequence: TGTGCCAGCAGCTTAGGGTCAGGGTACACCGGGGAGCTGTTTTTT. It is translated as CASSLGSGYTGELFF.